This entry features one T cell receptor (beta chain) sequence. The sample is drawn from a study of cytomegalovirus exposure and HLA in healthy donors. CDR3 size: 15 residues. J gave up 4 bases and V 3 bases, and 6 bases lay outside the gene matches. The germline CDR1 and CDR2 sequences are SGHTS and YDEGEE. Researchers ran the PCR with 60 Vbeta and 13 Jbeta primers. Only in-frame clones appear in the TCRdb table, and some are missing; sequencing was by immunoSEQ multiplex PCR. Among under 250,000 clones, about 88% were seen once, and the ten largest hold 0.2% to 0.25%. This chain links TRBV5-8 with TRBJ2-1, with 8 bases matching TRBD1. The sequenced sample consisted of PBMCs. This receptor was identified in a girl aged 2-15 years in good health and CMV-seronegative. The CDR3 loop reads CASSSGTGDYNEQFF. Written as DNA, the CDR3 is TGTGCCAGCAGCTCGGGGACAGGAGATTACAATGAGCAGTTCTTC.